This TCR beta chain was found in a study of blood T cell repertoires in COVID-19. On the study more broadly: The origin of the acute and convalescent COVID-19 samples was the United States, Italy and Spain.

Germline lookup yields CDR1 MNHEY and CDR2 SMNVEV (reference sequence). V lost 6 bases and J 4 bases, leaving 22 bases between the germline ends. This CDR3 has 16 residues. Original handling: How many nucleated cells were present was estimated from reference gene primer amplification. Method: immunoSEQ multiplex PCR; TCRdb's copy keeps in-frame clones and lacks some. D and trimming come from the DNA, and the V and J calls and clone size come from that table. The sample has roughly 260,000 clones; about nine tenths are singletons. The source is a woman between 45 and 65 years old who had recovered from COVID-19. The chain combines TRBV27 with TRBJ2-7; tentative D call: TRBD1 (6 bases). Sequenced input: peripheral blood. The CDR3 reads CASRPDRRSGRYEQYF. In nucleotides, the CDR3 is TGTGCCAGCAGACCCGACAGGAGGTCGGGTCGTTACGAGCAGTACTTC.